The clone carrying this T cell receptor (beta chain) showed up just a few times. This record belongs to a study of T cells of healthy individuals. Via MiXCR, TCRdb re-called the 5' RACE reads, giving one row per CDR3 protein. In the table there are 65,000 to 90,000 distinct CDR3 sequences, 5% of which are singletons. This clonotype was sampled from a female donor in good health.

The CDR3 spells CASSFNSRVFAFF. CDR3 DNA: TGTGCCAGCAGTTTCAATTCCCGAGTCTTCGCTTTCTTT. The V call is TRBV6-2 or TRBV6-3, the J call TRBJ1-1, with D uncertain. This CDR3 is 13 amino acids long. The V gene's germline CDR1 is MNHEY and CDR2 SVGEGT. Trimming stripped 4 bases from V and 11 bases from J, with 17 bases between.